The clone carrying this T cell receptor beta chain was counted a single time. This specimen comes from a study of blood T cell repertoires in COVID-19. At the level of the study: Samples came from the United States, Italy and Spain, spanning acute and convalescent COVID-19. From T cells, B-cell-depleted T cells, or PBMCs came the material, which was cDNA or gDNA.

The CDR3 runs 15 residues. Germline CDR1 is SGHTA and CDR2 is FQGTGA. The V and J ends lost 4 bases and 6 bases respectively, with 15 bases between them. Source study methods: Reference gene primer amplification gave nucleated cell count estimates. Only in-frame clones appear in the TCRdb table, and some are missing; sequencing was by immunoSEQ multiplex PCR. That table is the source of V, J and clone size, and D and trimming were worked out from the DNA. In the table there are approximately 160,000 clones, about 85% of which are singletons. Material: peripheral blood. J is TRBJ2-2 and V is TRBV7-3, with a weak D call TRBD1 (5 bases). The sequence was obtained from a man aged 55 to 70 who had recovered from COVID-19. CDR3 residues: CASSSPLRDPGELFF. CDR3 bases: TGTGCCAGCAGCTCTCCCCTCAGGGATCCCGGGGAGCTGTTTTTT.